The T cell receptor beta chain described here comes from a study of T cells in Graves' hyperthyroidism and ophthalmopathy. Study conclusions and caveats: Onset of ophthalmopathy came a median about 6.5 months after the model predicted it. Within blood appeared most thyroid clonotypes that had expanded above 0.001.

V shed 5 bases and J shed 0 bases, with 5 bases lying between them. This CDR3 comprises 14 residues. CDR1 and CDR2 (germline): ENHRY, SYGVKD. TCR beta CDR3 region amplification was performed from RNA transcripts. Initially, a first-round RT-PCR of the TCR CDR3 employed the HTBI primer set. Via MiXCR, TCRdb re-called the multiplex PCR reads, giving one row per CDR3 protein. The sample contains some 560,000 distinct CDR3 sequences, less than 15% of which appear only once. There are many counts of this clonotype. Its specificity is unknown. V usage is TRBV10-3 and J usage is TRBJ2-6; D ambiguous. Material: blood. The TCR was taken from a woman between 40 and 55 years old with Graves' hyperthyroidism. The CDR3 reads CAISTDSGANVLTF. In DNA form, the CDR3 reads TGTGCCATCAGTACGGACTCTGGGGCCAACGTCCTGACTTTC.